One TCR beta chain is described in this entry. This record belongs to a study of blood T cell repertoires in COVID-19. The data were produced by immunoSEQ multiplex PCR, yet TCRdb's version contains in-frame clones alone and is incomplete. Here the sample spans over 200,000 clones, roughly 84% being singletons. There are 16 residues in the CDR3. Germline V CDR1 and CDR2: DFQATT, SNEGSKA (reference sequence). V trimming: 3 bases; J trimming: 0 bases; junction bases outside the gene matches: 7. Sequenced input: peripheral blood. The J gene is TRBJ2-2, the V gene TRBV20-1; 7 bases are shared with TRBD2. The TCR was taken from a man in his forties with acute or convalescent COVID-19. The CDR3 DNA is TGCAGTGCTAGTCCGGTGCTAGCGGCGAACACCGGGGAGCTGTTTTTT. Encoded protein: CSASPVLAANTGELFF.